This T cell receptor beta chain was captured in a study of blood T cells in healthy people across ages. CDR1 and CDR2 (germline): MDHEN, SYDVKM. The CDR3 totals 13 residues. Trimming pared 6 bases from V and 4 bases from J, leaving 11 bases between. Note on this clonotype: The antigen is not known.

Findings and caveats of the study: A roughly linear fall in TCR beta diversity per million T cells was seen with increasing age.

A second PCR of 7 to 11 cycles used a sample-barcoded 5' primer and a J-beta primer mix. MiXCR was run by TCRdb on the 5' RACE reads, yielding one entry per CDR3 protein. The sample holds 800,000 or so distinct CDR3 sequences; 20% to 25% are singletons and the top ten take more than 3%. A further study also used this sample, focusing on T cells of mothers and their children.

The J gene is TRBJ2-3, the V gene TRBV28; D is uncertain. The TCR comes from a boy under 18 in good health. Sequenced material: blood. CDR3 sequence reads: CASSPWGPDTQYF. CDR3 coding DNA: TGTGCCAGCAGCCCTTGGGGTCCAGATACGCAGTATTTT. Full variable domain (remainder filled in from reference TRBV28 and TRBJ2-3): DVKVTQSSRYLVKRTGEKVFLECVQDMDHENMFWYRQDPGLGLRLIYFSYDVKMKEKGDIPEGYSVSREKKERFSLILESASTNQTSMYLCASSPWGPDTQYFGPGTRLTVL.